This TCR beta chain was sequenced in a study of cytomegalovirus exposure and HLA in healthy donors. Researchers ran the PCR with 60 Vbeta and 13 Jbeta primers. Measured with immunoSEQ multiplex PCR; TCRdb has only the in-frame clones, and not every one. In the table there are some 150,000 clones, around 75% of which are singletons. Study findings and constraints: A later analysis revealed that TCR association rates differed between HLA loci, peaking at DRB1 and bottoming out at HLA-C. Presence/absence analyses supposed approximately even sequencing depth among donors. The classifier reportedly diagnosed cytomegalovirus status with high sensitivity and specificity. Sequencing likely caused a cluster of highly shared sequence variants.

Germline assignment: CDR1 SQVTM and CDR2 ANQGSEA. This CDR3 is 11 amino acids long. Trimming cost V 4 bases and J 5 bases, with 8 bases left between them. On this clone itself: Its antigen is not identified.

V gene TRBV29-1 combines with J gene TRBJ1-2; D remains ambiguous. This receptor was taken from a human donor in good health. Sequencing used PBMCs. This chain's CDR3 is CSVAELYGYTF. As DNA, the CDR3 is TGCAGCGTTGCCGAACTATATGGCTACACCTTC.